This passage covers 16 T cell receptor beta chains from one sample sequenced in a study of blood T cells in healthy people across ages. Together with a sample-barcoded 5' primer, a J-beta primer mix was included in a second PCR lasting roughly 7 to 11 cycles. TCRdb used MiXCR to reprocess the 5' RACE reads, holding one entry per CDR3 protein. There are about 400,000 distinct CDR3 sequences in the sample; 45% to 60% occur only once, and around 49% lies in the top ten. Sequenced: blood. The receptors stem from a man in his 60s in good health.

This clonotype was counted only a few times. The V call is TRBV14, the J call TRBJ2-1; TRBD2 agrees at 7 bases. Per the germline V gene, CDR1 is SGHDN and CDR2 is FVKESK. V shed 3 bases, J shed 0 bases, and the junction held 11 bases outside the gene matches. The CDR3 extends over 18 amino acids. CDR3 amino acids: CASSQVSVGRPSYNEQFF. The CDR3 region has the DNA TGTGCCAGCAGCCAGGTTAGCGTCGGGAGGCCCTCCTACAATGAGCAGTTCTTC.

This clonotype turned up a few times. The chain uses TRBV2 and TRBJ2-5, with TRBD1 matching 8 bases. Germline assignment: CDR1 SNHLY and CDR2 FYNNEI. The CDR3 loop spans 13 amino acids. Losses at the gene ends were 10 bases for V and 4 bases for J; bases not matched to a gene: 8. CDR3 DNA: TGTGCCACCAAGTTGGACAGGGCAGAGACCCAGTACTTC. This translates into CATKLDRAETQYF.

The chain has TRBV5-6 and TRBJ2-2; 8 nucleotides agree with TRBD1. CDR1 and CDR2 (germline): SGHDT, YYEEEE. With 4 bases clipped from V and 6 bases from J, the junction kept 11 bases outside the gene matches. The CDR3 contains 16 residues. For the CDR3, the DNA is TGTGCCAGCAGCCCGCGGGACAGGACCTCACCCGGGGAGCTGTTTTTT. This translates into CASSPRDRTSPGELFF.

The V call is TRBV2, the J call TRBJ2-5; D remains ambiguous. V shed 5 bases and J shed 11 bases, with 15 bases lying between them. The CDR3 is 12 amino acids. CDR1 is SNHLY and CDR2 is FYNNEI in the germline V gene. CDR3 in amino acids: CASSPIYNEQYF. The CDR3 bases are TGTGCCAGCAGTCCCATCTACAATGAGCAGTACTTC.

With respect to this clonotype: A much larger clone is a single base away; this may be a read error. This chain links TRBV20-1 with TRBJ2-1; D call uncertain. The CDR3 is made up of 13 amino acids. Trimming pared 5 bases from V and 6 bases from J, leaving 14 bases between. Germline assignment: CDR1 DFQATT and CDR2 SNEGSKA (reference sequence). CDR3 in DNA: TGCAGTGCTCCCGAAATAGGGTCCAATGAGCAGTTCTTC. This codes for CSAPEIGSNEQFF.

The V and J genes are TRBV29-1 and TRBJ2-7, with D possibly TRBD1 on 5 matching bases. Trimming removed 4 bases at V and 6 bases at J, with 16 bases between. The CDR3 length is 13 residues. CDR1 is SQVTM, CDR2 ANQGSEA, per germline. The CDR3 DNA reads as TGCAGCGTTGTCTGGACATCTCCCGGCGAGCAGTACTTC. It encodes CSVVWTSPGEQYF.

Only a few counts were recorded for this clonotype. The rearrangement joins TRBV29-1 to TRBJ2-7; TRBD2 agrees at 7 bases. The V gene end was trimmed by 5 bases and the J gene end by 3 bases; junction bases not matched to a gene: 7. Germline V gene lookup returns CDR1 SQVTM and CDR2 ANQGSEA. The CDR3 runs 13 residues. Here the CDR3 reads CSVHSGMGYEQYF. The CDR3 DNA reads as TGCAGCGTTCACAGCGGGATGGGCTACGAGCAGTACTTC.

V and J are TRBV5-6 and TRBJ1-1, with unresolved D. CDR1 SGHDT and CDR2 YYEEEE come from the germline V gene. The CDR3 consists of 16 residues. The V gene lost 6 bases and the J gene lost 1 base, with 19 bases spanning the gap. CDR3 bases: TGTGCCAGCACCACCATTTTACGGACGGGGAACACTGAAGCTTTCTTT. It is translated as CASTTILRTGNTEAFF. Full variable domain (remainder filled in from reference TRBV5-6 and TRBJ1-1): DAGVTQSPTHLIKTRGQQVTLRCSPKSGHDTVSWYQQALGQGPQFIFQYYEEEERQRGNFPDRFSGHQFPNYSSELNVNALLLGDSALYLCASTTILRTGNTEAFFGQGTRLTVV.

This clonotype has only a few counts. The rearrangement links TRBV15 to TRBJ2-4; 7 bases match TRBD2. CDR3 length: 14 residues. Losses at the gene ends were 9 bases for V and 0 bases for J; bases not matched to a gene: 5. Germline lookup yields CDR1 LNHNV and CDR2 YYDKDF (reference sequence). CDR3 coding DNA: TGTGCCACTCAGCGGGACCTAGCCAAAAACATTCAGTACTTC. It encodes CATQRDLAKNIQYF.

The genes are TRBV6-6 and TRBJ1-1, with unresolved D. With 0 bases removed from V and 0 bases from J, the gap between germline ends came to 8 bases. Germline V lookup: CDR1 MNHNY, CDR2 SVGAGI (reference sequence). This CDR3 is 15 amino acids long. As DNA, the CDR3 is TGTGCCAGCAGTTACTCGAGCCGGTTGAACACTGAAGCTTTCTTT. Its protein is CASSYSSRLNTEAFF.

As regards this clonotype: One end of the junction varies from germline; a read error may be responsible. This sequence joins TRBV5-1 and TRBJ2-7; D possibly corresponds to TRBD1 (6 bases). Germline loops: CDR1 SGHRS, CDR2 YFSETQ. The CDR3 runs 14 residues. Here the CDR3 DNA reads TGCGCCAGCAGCTTTGAGCAGGGGACCTACGGGCAGTACTTC. Encoded protein: CASSFEQGTYGQYF.

This chain links TRBV28 with TRBJ2-5; 8 bases are a match to TRBD2. The CDR3 totals 14 residues. CDR1 and CDR2 from the germline V gene are MDHEN and SYDVKM. The trim removed 4 bases at V and 5 bases at J, leaving 6 bases unmatched. The CDR3 loop reads CASSSRSGMETQYF. CDR3 DNA sequence: TGTGCCAGCAGTTCACGTAGCGGGATGGAGACCCAGTACTTC.

This sequence joins TRBV30 and TRBJ2-1, with no clear D. CDR3 length: 13 amino acids. V shed 3 bases and J shed 2 bases, with 8 bases lying between them. Germline V gene sequence: CDR1 GTSNPN, CDR2 SVGIG (reference sequence). CDR3 amino acids: CAWRVRAYNEQFF. The CDR3 coding sequence is TGTGCCTGGAGGGTCAGAGCCTACAATGAGCAGTTCTTC.

The chain couples TRBV3-1 to TRBJ1-1; no definite D call. With 0 bases removed from V and 11 bases from J, the gap between germline ends came to 13 bases. The CDR3 extends over 13 amino acids. Germline values: CDR1 LGHDT, CDR2 YNNKEL (reference sequence). The CDR3 nucleotides are TGTGCCAGCAGCCAAGACACCCGTTTTGGGGCTTTCTTT. Encoded protein: CASSQDTRFGAFF.

The sample holds many counts of this clonotype. V is TRBV29-1 and J is TRBJ2-7, with TRBD1 identical over 8 bases. CDR1 SQVTM and CDR2 ANQGSEA come from the germline V gene. The CDR3 spans 12 residues. J lost 2 bases, V lost 6 bases, and 3 bases had no gene match. The CDR3 sequence: CSVRTGPYEQYF. The DNA for the CDR3 is TGCAGCGTCAGGACAGGGCCCTACGAGCAGTACTTC.

The J gene is TRBJ1-1, the V gene TRBV29-1; D gene ambiguous. The V and J ends lost 7 bases and 3 bases respectively, with 15 bases between them. The length of the CDR3 is 13 residues. The germline gives CDR1 SQVTM, CDR2 ANQGSEA. This CDR3 reads CSGTRFEDTEAFF. DNA of the CDR3: TGCAGCGGCACTAGGTTCGAAGACACTGAAGCTTTCTTT.